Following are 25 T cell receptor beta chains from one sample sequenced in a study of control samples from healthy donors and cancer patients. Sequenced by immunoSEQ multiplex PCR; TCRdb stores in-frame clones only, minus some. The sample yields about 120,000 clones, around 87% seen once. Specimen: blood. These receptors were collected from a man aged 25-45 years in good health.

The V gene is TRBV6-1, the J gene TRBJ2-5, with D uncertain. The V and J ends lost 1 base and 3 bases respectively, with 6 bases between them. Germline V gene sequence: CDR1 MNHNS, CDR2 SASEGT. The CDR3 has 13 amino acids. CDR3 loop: CASSEDREETQYF. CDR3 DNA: TGTGCCAGCAGTGAAGACAGAGAAGAGACCCAGTACTTC.

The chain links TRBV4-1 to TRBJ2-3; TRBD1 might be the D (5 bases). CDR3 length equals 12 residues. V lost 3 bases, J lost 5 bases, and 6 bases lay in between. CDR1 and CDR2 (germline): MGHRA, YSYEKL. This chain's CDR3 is CASSHRGDTQYF. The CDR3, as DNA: TGCGCCAGCAGCCATAGGGGAGATACGCAGTATTTT.

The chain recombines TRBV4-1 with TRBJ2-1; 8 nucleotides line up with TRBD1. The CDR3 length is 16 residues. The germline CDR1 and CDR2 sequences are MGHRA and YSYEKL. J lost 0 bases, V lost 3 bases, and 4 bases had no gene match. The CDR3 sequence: CASSQPGTGSYNEQFF. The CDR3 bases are TGCGCCAGCAGCCAGCCGGGGACAGGCTCCTACAATGAGCAGTTCTTC.

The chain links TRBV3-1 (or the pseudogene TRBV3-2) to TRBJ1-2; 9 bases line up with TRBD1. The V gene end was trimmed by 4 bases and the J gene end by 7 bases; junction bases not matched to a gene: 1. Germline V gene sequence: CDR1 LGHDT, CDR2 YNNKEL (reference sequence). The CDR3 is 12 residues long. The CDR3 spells CASSRGQGGYTF. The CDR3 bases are TGTGCCAGCAGCCGGGGACAGGGTGGCTACACCTTC.

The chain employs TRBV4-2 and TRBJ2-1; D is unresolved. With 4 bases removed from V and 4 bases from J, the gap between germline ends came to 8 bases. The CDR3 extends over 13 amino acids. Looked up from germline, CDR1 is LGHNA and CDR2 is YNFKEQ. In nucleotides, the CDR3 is TGTGCCAGCAGCCTCACAGATTACAATGAGCAGTTCTTC. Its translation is CASSLTDYNEQFF.

CDR3 residues: CASSQEGKETYYEQYF. CDR3 sequence (DNA): TGTGCCAGCAGCCAAGAGGGGAAAGAGACATACTACGAGCAGTACTTC. V gene TRBV14 combines with J gene TRBJ2-7; D ambiguous. The ends were cut back, 0 bases at V and 3 bases at J, with 15 bases in the middle. Germline loops: CDR1 SGHDN, CDR2 FVKESK. The CDR3 spans 16 residues.

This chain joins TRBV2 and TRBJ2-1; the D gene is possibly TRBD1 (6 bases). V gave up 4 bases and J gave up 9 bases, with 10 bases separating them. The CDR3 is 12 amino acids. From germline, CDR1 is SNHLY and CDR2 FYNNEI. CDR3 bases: TGTGCCAGCAGTGGACAGGACGGTGAGCAGTTCTTC. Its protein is CASSGQDGEQFF.

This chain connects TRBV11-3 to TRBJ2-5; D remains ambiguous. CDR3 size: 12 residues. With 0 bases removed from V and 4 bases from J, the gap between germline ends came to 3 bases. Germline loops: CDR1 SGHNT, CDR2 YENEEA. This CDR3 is CASSLEGETQYF. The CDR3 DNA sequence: TGTGCCAGCAGCTTAGAAGGAGAGACCCAGTACTTC.

The CDR3 spells CACFTGAIGTDTQYF. CDR3 sequence (DNA): TGTGCCTGTTTTACAGGGGCCATCGGGACAGATACGCAGTATTTT. The chain links TRBV30 to TRBJ2-3; TRBD1 matches at 7 bases. This CDR3 has 15 residues. Per germline, CDR1 GTSNPN and CDR2 SVGIG (reference sequence). Trimming at V came to 6 bases and at J to 3 bases, leaving 12 bases not matched to a gene.

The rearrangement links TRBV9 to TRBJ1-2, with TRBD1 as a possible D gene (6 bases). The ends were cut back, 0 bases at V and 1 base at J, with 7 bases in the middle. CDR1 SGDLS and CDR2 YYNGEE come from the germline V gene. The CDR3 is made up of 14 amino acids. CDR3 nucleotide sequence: TGTGCCAGCAGCGTAGGGGGGCGTAACTATGGCTACACCTTC. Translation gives CASSVGGRNYGYTF. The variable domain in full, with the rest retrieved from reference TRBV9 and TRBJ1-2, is DSGVTQTPKHLITATGQRVTLRCSPRSGDLSVYWYQQSLDQGLQFLIQYYNGEERAKGNILERFSAQQFPDLHSELNLSSLELGDSALYFCASSVGGRNYGYTFGSGTRLTVV.

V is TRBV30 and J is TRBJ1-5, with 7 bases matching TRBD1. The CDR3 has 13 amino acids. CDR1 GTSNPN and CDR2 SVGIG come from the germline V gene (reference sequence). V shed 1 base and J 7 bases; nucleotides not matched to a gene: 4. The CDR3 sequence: CAWSETGRQPQHF. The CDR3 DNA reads TGTGCCTGGAGTGAGACAGGGCGCCAGCCCCAGCATTTT.

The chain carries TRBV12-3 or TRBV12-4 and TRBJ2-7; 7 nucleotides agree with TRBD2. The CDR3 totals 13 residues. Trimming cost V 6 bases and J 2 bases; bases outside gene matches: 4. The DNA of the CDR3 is TGTGCCAGCAGATGGAGCGGGGCCTACGAGCAGTACTTC. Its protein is CASRWSGAYEQYF.

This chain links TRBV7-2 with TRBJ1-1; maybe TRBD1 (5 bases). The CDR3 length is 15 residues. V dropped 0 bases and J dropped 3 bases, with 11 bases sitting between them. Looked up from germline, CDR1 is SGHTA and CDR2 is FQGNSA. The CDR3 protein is CASSLAGGDYTEAFF. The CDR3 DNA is TGTGCCAGCAGCTTAGCGGGGGGGGATTACACTGAAGCTTTCTTT.

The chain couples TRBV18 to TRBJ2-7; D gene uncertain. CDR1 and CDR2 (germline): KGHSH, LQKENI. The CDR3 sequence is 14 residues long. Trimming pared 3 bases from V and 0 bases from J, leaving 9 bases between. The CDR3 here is CASSPTDGSYEQYF. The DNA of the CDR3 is TGTGCCAGCTCACCGACGGACGGCTCCTACGAGCAGTACTTC.

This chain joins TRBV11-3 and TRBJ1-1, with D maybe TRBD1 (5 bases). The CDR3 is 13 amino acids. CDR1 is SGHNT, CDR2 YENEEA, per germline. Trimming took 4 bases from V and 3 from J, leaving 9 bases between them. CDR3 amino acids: CASSSGLYTEAFF. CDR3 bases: TGTGCCAGCAGCTCGGGACTCTACACTGAAGCTTTCTTT.

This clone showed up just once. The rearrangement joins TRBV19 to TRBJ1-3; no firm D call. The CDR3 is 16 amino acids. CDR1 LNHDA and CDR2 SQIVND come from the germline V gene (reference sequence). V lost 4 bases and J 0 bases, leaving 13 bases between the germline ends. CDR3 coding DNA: TGTGCCAGTAGTACTCTACCAATAACCTCTGGAAACACCATATATTTT. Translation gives CASSTLPITSGNTIYF.

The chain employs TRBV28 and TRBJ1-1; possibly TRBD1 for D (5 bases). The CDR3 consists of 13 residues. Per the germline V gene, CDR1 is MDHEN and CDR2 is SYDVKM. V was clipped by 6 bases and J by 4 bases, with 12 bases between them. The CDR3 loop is CASREGWGTEAFF. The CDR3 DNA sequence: TGTGCCAGCAGGGAGGGGTGGGGCACTGAAGCTTTCTTT. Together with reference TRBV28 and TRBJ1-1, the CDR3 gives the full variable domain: DVKVTQSSRYLVKRTGEKVFLECVQDMDHENMFWYRQDPGLGLRLIYFSYDVKMKEKGDIPEGYSVSREKKERFSLILESASTNQTSMYLCASREGWGTEAFFGQGTRLTVV.

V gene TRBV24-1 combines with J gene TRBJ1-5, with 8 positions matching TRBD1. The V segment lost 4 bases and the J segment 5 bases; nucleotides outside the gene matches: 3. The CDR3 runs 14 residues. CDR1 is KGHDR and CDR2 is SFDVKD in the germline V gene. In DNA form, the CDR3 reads TGTGCCACCAGTGAGGGACAGGACTATCAGCCCCAGCATTTT. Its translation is CATSEGQDYQPQHF.

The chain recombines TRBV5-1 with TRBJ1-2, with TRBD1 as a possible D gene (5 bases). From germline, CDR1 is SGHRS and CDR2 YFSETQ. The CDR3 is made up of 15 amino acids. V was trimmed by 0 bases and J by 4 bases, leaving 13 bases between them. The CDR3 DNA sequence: TGCGCCAGCAGCTTGGAGGCAGGGAGCCTCTATGGCTACACCTTC. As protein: CASSLEAGSLYGYTF.

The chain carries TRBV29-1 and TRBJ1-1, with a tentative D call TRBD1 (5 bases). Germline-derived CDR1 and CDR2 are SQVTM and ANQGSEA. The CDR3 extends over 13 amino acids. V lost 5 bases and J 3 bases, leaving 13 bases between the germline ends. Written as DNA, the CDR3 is TGCAGCGTTAACCGGGACGTAGACACTGAAGCTTTCTTT. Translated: CSVNRDVDTEAFF.

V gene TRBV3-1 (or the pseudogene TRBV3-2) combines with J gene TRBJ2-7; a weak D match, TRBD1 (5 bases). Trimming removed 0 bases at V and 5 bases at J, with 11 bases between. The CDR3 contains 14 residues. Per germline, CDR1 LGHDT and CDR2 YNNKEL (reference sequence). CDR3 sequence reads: CASSQDLSRDEQYV. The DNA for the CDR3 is TGTGCCAGCAGCCAAGATCTGAGCAGGGACGAGCAGTACGTC.

This CDR3 is CAISAGTGSYEQYF. The DNA of the CDR3 is TGTGCCATCAGTGCCGGGACAGGATCCTACGAGCAGTACTTC. The chain recombines TRBV10-3 with TRBJ2-7, with 8 bases matching TRBD1. Germline assignment: CDR1 ENHRY and CDR2 SYGVKD. The J segment lost 1 base and the V segment lost 4 bases, leaving 3 bases of the junction unmatched. CDR3 length: 14 amino acids.

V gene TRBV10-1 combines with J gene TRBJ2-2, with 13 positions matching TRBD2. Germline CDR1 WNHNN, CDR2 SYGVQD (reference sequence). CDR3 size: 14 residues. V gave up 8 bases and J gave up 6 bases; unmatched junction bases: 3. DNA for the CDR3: TGCGCCAGCGGGGGACTAGCGGGGTCCGGGGAGCTGTTTTTT. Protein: CASGGLAGSGELFF.

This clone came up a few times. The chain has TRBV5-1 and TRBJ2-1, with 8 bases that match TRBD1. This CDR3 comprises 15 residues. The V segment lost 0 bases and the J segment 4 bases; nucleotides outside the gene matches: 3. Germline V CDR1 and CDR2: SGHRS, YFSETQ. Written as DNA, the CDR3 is TGCGCCAGCAGCTTGGCTACAGGGGGTTACAATGAGCAGTTCTTC. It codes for CASSLATGGYNEQFF.

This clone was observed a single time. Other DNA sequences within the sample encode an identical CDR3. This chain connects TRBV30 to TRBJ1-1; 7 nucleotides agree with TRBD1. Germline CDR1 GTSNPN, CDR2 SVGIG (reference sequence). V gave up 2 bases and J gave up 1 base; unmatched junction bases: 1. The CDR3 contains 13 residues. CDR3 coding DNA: TGTGCCTGGAGTCGACAGGGGAACACTGAAGCTTTCTTT. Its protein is CAWSRQGNTEAFF.